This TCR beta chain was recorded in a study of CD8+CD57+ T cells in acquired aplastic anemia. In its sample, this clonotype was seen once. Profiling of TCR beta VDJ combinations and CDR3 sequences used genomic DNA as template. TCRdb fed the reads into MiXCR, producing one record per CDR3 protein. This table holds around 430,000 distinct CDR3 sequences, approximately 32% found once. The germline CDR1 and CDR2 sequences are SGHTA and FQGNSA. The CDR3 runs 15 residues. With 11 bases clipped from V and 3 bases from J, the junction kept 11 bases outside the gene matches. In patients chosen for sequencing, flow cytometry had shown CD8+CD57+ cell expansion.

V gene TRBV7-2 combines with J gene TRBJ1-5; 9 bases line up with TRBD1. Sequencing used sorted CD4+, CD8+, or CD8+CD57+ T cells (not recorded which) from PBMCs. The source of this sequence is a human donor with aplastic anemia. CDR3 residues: CAWSPGTGFNQPQHF. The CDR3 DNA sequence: TGTGCCTGGAGTCCCGGGACAGGGTTCAATCAGCCCCAGCATTTT.